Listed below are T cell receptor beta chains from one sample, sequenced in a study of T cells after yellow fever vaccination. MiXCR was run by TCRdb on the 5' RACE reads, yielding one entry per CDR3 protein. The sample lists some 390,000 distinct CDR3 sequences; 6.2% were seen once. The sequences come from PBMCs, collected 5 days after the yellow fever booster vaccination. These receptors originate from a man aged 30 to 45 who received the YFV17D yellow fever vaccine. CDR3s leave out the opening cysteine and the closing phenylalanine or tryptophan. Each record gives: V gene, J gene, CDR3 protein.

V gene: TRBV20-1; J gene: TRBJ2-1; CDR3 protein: SAKGGYNEQF
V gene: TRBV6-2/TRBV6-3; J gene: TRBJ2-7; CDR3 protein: ASSPTGPYEQY
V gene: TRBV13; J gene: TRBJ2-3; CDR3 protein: ASSPRDRGTDTQY
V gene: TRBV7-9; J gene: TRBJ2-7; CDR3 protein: ASSQRGDNNYEQY
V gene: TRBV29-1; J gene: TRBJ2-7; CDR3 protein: SVGGQQPYEQY
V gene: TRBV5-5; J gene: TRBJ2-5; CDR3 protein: ASSLLAGPSETQY
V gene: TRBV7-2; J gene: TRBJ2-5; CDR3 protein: ASSLSPETQY
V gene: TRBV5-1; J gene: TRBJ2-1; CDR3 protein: ASRLRLAYYNEQF
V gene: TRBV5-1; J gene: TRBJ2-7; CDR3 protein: ASKDGNGYEQY
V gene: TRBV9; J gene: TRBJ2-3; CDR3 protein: ASSVGGTGTDTQY
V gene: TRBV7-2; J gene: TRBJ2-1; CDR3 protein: ASSLGLKEQF
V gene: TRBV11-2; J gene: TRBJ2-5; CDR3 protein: ASSHLPGLAGYETQY